Detailed here is one T cell receptor (beta chain). Its specificity is not known. There are 14 residues in the CDR3. Germline CDR1 is SGHRS and CDR2 is YFSETQ. Trimming took off 2 bases at V and 3 bases at J, with 12 bases between the two ends. Unsorted PBMC DNA was run through sequencing on ten immunoSEQ deep assay plates. Authors' data handling: ImmunoSEQ gave junction-only sequences without quality scores, so filtering differed. Produced via immunoSEQ multiplex PCR; TCRdb's table is partial and in-frame only. The V and J calls and clone size were taken over from that table, and D and trimming were inferred from the DNA. The table shows hundreds of thousands of clones, with roughly 80% occurring only once. The sample comes from a study of shared clonotypes between healthy human individuals. Findings of the study overall: Deeper or shallower sequencing was expected to change how clonotypes are shared among donors. The sampled material consisted only of blood, and tissue repertoires are likely to differ.

The receptor's source is a woman between 40 and 55 years old in good health. Some clones in this sample may be carry-over from other donors' samples. V gene TRBV5-1 combines with J gene TRBJ2-7; the D gene could be TRBD1 or TRBD2 (5 bases each). Sequenced material: PBMCs. CDR3 region: CASSFEGTYYEQYF. The DNA for the CDR3 is TGCGCCAGCAGCTTCGAGGGGACCTACTACGAGCAGTACTTC. The whole variable domain, filled in from reference TRBV5-1 and TRBJ2-7, reads KAGVTQTPRYLIKTRGQQVTLSCSPISGHRSVSWYQQTPGQGLQFLFEYFSETQRNKGNFPGRFSGRQFSNSRSEMNVSTLELGDSALYLCASSFEGTYYEQYFGPGTRLTVT.